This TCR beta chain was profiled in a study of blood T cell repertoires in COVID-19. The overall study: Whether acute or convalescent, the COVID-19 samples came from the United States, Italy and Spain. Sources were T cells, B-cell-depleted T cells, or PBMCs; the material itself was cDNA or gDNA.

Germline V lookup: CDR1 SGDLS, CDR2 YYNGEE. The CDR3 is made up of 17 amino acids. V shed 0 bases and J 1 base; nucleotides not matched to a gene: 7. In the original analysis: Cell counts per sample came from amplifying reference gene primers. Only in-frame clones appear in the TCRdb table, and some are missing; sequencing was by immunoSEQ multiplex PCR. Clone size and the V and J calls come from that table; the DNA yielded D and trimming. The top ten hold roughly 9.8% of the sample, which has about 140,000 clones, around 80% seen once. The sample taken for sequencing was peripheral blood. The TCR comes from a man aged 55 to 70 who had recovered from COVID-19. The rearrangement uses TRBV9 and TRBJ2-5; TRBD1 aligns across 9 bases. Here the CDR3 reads CASSVEGGTGFQETQYF. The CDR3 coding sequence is TGTGCCAGCAGCGTAGAGGGGGGGACAGGGTTCCAAGAGACCCAGTACTTC.